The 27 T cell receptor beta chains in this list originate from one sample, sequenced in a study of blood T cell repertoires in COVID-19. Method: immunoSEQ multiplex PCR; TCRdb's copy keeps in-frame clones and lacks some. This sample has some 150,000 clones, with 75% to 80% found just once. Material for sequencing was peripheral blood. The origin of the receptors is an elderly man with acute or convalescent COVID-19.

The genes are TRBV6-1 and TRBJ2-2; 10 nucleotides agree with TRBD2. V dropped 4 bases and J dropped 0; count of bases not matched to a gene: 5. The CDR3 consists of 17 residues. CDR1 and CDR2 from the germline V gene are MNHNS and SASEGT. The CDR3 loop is CASSVGLAATNTGELFF. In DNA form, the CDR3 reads TGTGCCAGCAGTGTTGGACTAGCGGCTACGAACACCGGGGAGCTGTTTTTT.

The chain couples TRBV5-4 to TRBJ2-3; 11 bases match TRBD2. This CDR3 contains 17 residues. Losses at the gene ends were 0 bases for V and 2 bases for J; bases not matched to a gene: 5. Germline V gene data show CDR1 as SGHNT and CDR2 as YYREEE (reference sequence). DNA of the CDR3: TGTGCCAGCAGCTTGGATACTAGCGGGGGAATCACAGATACGCAGTATTTT. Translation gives CASSLDTSGGITDTQYF.

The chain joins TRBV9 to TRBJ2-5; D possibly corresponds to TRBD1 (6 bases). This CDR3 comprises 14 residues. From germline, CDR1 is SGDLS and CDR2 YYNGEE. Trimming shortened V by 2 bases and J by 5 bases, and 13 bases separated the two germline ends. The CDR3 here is CASSVSQGWETQYF. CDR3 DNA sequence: TGTGCCAGCAGCGTTTCACAGGGCTGGGAGACCCAGTACTTC. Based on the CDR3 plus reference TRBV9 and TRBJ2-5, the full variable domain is DSGVTQTPKHLITATGQRVTLRCSPRSGDLSVYWYQQSLDQGLQFLIQYYNGEERAKGNILERFSAQQFPDLHSELNLSSLELGDSALYFCASSVSQGWETQYFGPGTRLLVL.

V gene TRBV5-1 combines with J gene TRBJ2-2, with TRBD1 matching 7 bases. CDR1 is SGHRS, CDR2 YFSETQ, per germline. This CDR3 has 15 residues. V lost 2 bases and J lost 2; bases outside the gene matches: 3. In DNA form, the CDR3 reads TGCGCCAGCAGCTTACAGGGGTCCAACACCGGGGAGCTGTTTTTT. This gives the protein CASSLQGSNTGELFF. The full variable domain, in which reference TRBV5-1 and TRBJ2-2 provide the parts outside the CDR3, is KAGVTQTPRYLIKTRGQQVTLSCSPISGHRSVSWYQQTPGQGLQFLFEYFSETQRNKGNFPGRFSGRQFSNSRSEMNVSTLELGDSALYLCASSLQGSNTGELFFGEGSRLTVL.

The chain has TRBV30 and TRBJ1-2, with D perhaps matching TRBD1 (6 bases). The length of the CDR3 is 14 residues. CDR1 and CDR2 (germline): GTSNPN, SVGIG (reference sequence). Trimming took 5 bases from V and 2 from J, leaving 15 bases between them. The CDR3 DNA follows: TGTGCCTGGGCGAGACAGGTACGGAACTATGGCTACACCTTC. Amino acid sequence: CAWARQVRNYGYTF.

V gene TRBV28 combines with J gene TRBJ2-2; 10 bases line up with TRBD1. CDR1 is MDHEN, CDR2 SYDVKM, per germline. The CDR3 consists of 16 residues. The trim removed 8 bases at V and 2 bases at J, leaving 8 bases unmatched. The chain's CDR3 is CASLRPTGGNTGELFF. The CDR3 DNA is TGTGCCAGCCTACGACCGACAGGGGGCAACACCGGGGAGCTGTTTTTT. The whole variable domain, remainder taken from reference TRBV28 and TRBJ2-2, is DVKVTQSSRYLVKRTGEKVFLECVQDMDHENMFWYRQDPGLGLRLIYFSYDVKMKEKGDIPEGYSVSREKKERFSLILESASTNQTSMYLCASLRPTGGNTGELFFGEGSRLTVL.

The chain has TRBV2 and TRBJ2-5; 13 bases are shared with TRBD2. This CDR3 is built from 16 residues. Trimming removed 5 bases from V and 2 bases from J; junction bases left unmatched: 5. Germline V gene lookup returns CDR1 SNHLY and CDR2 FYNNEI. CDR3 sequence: CASSPGLAGSQETQYF. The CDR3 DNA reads TGTGCCAGCAGTCCGGGACTAGCGGGGAGTCAAGAGACCCAGTACTTC.

The CDR3 region has the DNA TGTGCCAGCAGTTCACCCGGGACTGGGTATGAAGCTTTCTTT. Amino acids: CASSSPGTGYEAFF. V is TRBV6-6 and J is TRBJ1-1; D is perhaps TRBD1 (5 bases). Germline assignment: CDR1 MNHNY and CDR2 SVGAGI (reference sequence). The CDR3 covers 14 residues. V lost 4 bases, J lost 7 bases, and 16 bases lay in between.

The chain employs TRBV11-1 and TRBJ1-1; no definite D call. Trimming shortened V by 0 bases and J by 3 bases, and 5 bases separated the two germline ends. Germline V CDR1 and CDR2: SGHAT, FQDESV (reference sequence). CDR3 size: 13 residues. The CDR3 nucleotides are TGTGCCAGCAGCTTAGCGGAGTACACTGAAGCTTTCTTT. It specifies CASSLAEYTEAFF. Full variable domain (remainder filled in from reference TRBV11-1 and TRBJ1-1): EAEVAQSPRYKITEKSQAVAFWCDPISGHATLYWYRQILGQGPELLVQFQDESVVDDSQLPKDRFSAERLKGVDSTLKIQPAELGDSAMYLCASSLAEYTEAFFGQGTRLTVV.

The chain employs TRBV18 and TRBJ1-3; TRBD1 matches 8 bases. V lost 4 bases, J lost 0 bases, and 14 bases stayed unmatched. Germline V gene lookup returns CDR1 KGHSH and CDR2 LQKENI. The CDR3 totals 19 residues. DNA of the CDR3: TGTGCCAGCTCACTAAGACAGGGGACTTTCAACCCCTCTGGAAACACCATATATTTT. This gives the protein CASSLRQGTFNPSGNTIYF.

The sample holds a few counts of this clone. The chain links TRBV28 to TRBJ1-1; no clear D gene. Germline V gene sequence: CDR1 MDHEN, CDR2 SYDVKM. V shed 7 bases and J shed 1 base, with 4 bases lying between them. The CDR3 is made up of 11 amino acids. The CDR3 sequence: CASTGNTEAFF. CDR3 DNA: TGTGCCAGCACAGGGAACACTGAAGCTTTCTTT.

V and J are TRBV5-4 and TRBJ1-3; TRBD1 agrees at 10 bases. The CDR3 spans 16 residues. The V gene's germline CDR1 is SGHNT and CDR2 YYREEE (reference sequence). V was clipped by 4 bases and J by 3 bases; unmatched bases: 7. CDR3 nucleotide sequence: TGTGCCAGCAGCCCCAGGACAGGGGGTTTTGGAAACACCATATATTTT. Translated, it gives CASSPRTGGFGNTIYF.

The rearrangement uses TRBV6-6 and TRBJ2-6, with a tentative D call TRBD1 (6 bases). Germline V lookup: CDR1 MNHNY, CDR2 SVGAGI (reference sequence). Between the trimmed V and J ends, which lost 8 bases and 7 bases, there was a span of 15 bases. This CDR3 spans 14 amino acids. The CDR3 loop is CASGITGTANVLTF. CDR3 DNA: TGTGCCAGCGGCATTACAGGGACCGCCAACGTCCTGACTTTC.

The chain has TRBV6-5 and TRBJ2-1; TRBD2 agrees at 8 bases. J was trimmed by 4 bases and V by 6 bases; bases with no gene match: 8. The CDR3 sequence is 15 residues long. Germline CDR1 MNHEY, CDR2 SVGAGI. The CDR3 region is CASSSTGGAYNEQFF. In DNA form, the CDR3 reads TGTGCCAGCAGCTCAACCGGGGGGGCGTACAATGAGCAGTTCTTC.

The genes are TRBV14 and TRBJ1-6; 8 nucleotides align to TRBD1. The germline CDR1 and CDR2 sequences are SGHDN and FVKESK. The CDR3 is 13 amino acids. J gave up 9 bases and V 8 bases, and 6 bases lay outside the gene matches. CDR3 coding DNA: TGTGCCAGCCGGTTTACAGGGGGTTCACCCCTCCACTTT. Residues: CASRFTGGSPLHF.

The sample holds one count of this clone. CDR3 sequence reads: CAISSGGSSYNEQFF. In nucleotides, the CDR3 is TGTGCCATCAGTAGCGGGGGGAGCTCCTACAATGAGCAGTTCTTC. The chain joins TRBV10-3 to TRBJ2-1; TRBD2 aligns across 9 bases. Germline V gene lookup returns CDR1 ENHRY and CDR2 SYGVKD. CDR3 length: 15 residues. V lost 5 bases and J lost 0; bases outside the gene matches: 2.

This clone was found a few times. For the CDR3, the DNA is TGTGCCAGCAGCCAAGGGGTGACAGTCTCTGGAAACACCATATATTTT. Translated, it gives CASSQGVTVSGNTIYF. The chain couples TRBV3-1 (or the pseudogene TRBV3-2) to TRBJ1-3; perhaps TRBD1 as D (5 bases). In germline, CDR1 is LGHDT, CDR2 YNNKEL (reference sequence). CDR3 length: 16 amino acids. V dropped 1 base and J dropped 0 bases, with 10 bases sitting between them.

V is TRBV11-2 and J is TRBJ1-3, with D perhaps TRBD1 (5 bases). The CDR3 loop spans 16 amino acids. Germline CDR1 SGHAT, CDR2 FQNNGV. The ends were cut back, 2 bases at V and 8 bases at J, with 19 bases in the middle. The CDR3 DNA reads TGTGCCAGCAGCTTAAACCCTTTTTCTGGGGCTGACACCATATATTTT. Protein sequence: CASSLNPFSGADTIYF. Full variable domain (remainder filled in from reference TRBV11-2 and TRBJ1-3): EAGVAQSPRYKIIEKRQSVAFWCNPISGHATLYWYQQILGQGPKLLIQFQNNGVVDDSQLPKDRFSAERLKGVDSTLKIQPAKLEDSAVYLCASSLNPFSGADTIYFGEGSWLTVV.

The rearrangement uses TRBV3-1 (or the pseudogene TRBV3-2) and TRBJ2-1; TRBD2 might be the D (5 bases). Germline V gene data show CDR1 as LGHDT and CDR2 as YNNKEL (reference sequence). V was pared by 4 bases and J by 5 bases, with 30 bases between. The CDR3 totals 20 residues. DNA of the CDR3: TGTGCCAGCAGCCCGGCTGACAACGGAGGACGTTGGTACCTTAACAATGAGCAGTTCTTC. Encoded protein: CASSPADNGGRWYLNNEQFF.

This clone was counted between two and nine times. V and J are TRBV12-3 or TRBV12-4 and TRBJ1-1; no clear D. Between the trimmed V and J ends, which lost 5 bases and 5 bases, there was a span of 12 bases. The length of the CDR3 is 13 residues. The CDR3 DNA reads TGTGCCAGCAGTCCTGTTTGGGAGACTGAAGCTTTCTTT. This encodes CASSPVWETEAFF.

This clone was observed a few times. CDR3 DNA: TGTGCCAGTAGTATCCCCGCTGACCGGGTGGAGGACACCATATATTTT. Protein product: CASSIPADRVEDTIYF. This sequence joins TRBV19 and TRBJ1-3; no firm D call. CDR1 and CDR2 from the germline V gene are LNHDA and SQIVND (reference sequence). The V end lost 3 bases, the J end lost 8 bases, and 20 bases lay between the germline ends. The CDR3 runs to 16 residues.

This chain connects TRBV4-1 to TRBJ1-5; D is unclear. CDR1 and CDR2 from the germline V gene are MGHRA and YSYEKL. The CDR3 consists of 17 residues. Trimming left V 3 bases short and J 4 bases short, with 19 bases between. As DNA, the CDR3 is TGCGCCAGCAGCCAGGCCCCGGCCCGGGGAAGGAATCAGCCCCAGCATTTT. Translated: CASSQAPARGRNQPQHF.

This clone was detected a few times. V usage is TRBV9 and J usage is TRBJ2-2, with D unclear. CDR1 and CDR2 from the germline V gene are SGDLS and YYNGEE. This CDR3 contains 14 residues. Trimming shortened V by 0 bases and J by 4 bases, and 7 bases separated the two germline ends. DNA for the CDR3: TGTGCCAGCAGCGTAGCTTCCGGCACCGGGGAGCTGTTTTTT. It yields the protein CASSVASGTGELFF.

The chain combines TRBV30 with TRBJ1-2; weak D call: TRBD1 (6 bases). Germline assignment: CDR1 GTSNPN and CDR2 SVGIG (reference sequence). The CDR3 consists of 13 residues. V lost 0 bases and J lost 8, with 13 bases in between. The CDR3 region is CAWSVFRGGGYTF. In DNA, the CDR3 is TGTGCCTGGAGTGTATTCAGGGGTGGAGGCTACACCTTC.

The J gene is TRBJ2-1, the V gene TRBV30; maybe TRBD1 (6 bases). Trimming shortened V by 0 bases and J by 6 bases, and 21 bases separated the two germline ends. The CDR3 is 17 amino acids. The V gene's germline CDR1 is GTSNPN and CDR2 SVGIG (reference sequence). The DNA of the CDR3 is TGTGCCTGGAGTGTAAGGCTTGCGGCAGGGGCGCGCAATGAGCAGTTCTTC. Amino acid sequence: CAWSVRLAAGARNEQFF.

The DNA of the CDR3 is TGTGCCAGCAGTTTGCCCAGAAGCGGCCAAGAGACCCAGTACTTC. Translating it yields CASSLPRSGQETQYF. V and J are TRBV28 and TRBJ2-5; the D gene is possibly TRBD2 (5 bases). CDR3 size: 15 residues. Trimming pared 3 bases from V and 1 base from J, leaving 12 bases between. Germline V gene sequence: CDR1 MDHEN, CDR2 SYDVKM.

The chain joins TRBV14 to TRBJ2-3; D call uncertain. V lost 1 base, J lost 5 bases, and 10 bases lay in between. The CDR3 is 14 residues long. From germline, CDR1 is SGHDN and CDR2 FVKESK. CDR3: CASSQGDLRDTQYF. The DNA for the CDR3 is TGTGCCAGCAGCCAAGGAGATTTGAGAGATACGCAGTATTTT. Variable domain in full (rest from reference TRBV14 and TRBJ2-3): EAGVTQFPSHSVIEKGQTVTLRCDPISGHDNLYWYRRVMGKEIKFLLHFVKESKQDESGMPNNRFLAERTGGTYSTLKVQPAELEDSGVYFCASSQGDLRDTQYFGPGTRLTVL.